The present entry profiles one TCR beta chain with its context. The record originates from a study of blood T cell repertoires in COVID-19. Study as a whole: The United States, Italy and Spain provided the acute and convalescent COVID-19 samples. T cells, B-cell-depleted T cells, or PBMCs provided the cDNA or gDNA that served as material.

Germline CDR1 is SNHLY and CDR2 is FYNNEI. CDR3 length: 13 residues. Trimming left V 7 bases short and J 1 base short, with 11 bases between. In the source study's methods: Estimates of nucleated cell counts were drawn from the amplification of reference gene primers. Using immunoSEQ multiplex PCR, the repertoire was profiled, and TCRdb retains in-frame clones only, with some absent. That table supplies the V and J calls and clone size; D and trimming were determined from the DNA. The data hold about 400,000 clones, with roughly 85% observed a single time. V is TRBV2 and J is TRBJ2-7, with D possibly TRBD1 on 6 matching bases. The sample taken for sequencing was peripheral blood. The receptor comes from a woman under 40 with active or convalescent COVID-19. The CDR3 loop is CASTLDRSYEQYF. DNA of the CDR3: TGTGCCAGCACCTTGGACAGATCCTACGAGCAGTACTTC.